These T cell receptor beta chains were read from a single sample in a study of blood T cell repertoires in COVID-19. Generated by immunoSEQ multiplex PCR, the TCRdb table keeps only in-frame clones and is missing some. This table has about 270,000 clones, roughly 86% appearing once. The sequencing sample was made of peripheral blood. Receptor source: a man aged 35-49 years with active or convalescent COVID-19. The CDR3 runs from the conserved cysteine through the conserved F or W. The D gene is left open where the match is weak. The size field is filled for only some rows; it gives once, few, many or a size class.

NA	TRBD2	TRBV5-4	TRBJ2-5	TGTGCCAGCAGCGACCGGACTAGCGGGGGGCAAGAGACCCAGTACTTC	CASSDRTSGGQETQYF
NA	TRBD2	TRBV27	TRBJ2-1	TGTGCCAGCAGCCCCGCTGGCGGGGGGAGGAATGAGCAGTTCTTC	CASSPAGGGRNEQFF
NA	TRBD1	TRBV2	TRBJ2-3	TGTGCCAGCAGTGCCCGGACAGGGGGCGCAGATACGCAGTATTTT	CASSARTGGADTQYF
NA	TRBD2	TRBV2	TRBJ2-3	TGTGCCAGCAGGCCAGGCCCTAGCGGGGGGGATACGCAGTATTTT	CASRPGPSGGDTQYF
NA	NA	TRBV6-5	TRBJ2-1	TGTGCCAGCAGTCTCAGGGTGGCGGACAATGAGCAGTTCTTC	CASSLRVADNEQFF
NA	NA	TRBV18	TRBJ1-5	TGTGCCAGCTCACCTGGAGGGGAGGGGTTCCAGCATTTT	CASSPGGEGFQHF
NA	TRBD1	TRBV5-1	TRBJ1-1	TGCGCCAGCAGCGTAAGACAGGGCGGCACTGAAGCTTTCTTT	CASSVRQGGTEAFF
NA	NA	TRBV7-6	TRBJ1-1	TGTGCCAGCAGCCAGCGGACAGACCCGAACACTGAAGCTTTCTTT	CASSQRTDPNTEAFF
NA	NA	TRBV28	TRBJ1-4	TGTGCCAGCAGTTTACCCCTCTCTTCCGAAAAACTGTTTTTT	CASSLPLSSEKLFF
few	TRBD2	TRBV19	TRBJ2-7	TGTGCCAGTAGTGCGGGACTAGCGGGAGGAGGCGAGCAGTACTTC	CASSAGLAGGGEQYF
NA	NA	TRBV24-1	TRBJ2-1	TGTGCCACCAAAAGTTCCACCCGGGGCGGGACAGTGGACAATGAGCAGTTCTTC	CATKSSTRGGTVDNEQFF
NA	TRBD2	TRBV18	TRBJ2-1	TGTGCCAGCTCACCGACTAGCGCTTACAATGAGCAGTTCTTC	CASSPTSAYNEQFF
NA	NA	TRBV28	TRBJ1-4	TGTGCCAGCAGTCCCACCCGAGTGTCTGAAAAACTGTTTTTT	CASSPTRVSEKLFF
NA	TRBD1	TRBV7-3	TRBJ1-2	TGTGCCAGCAGCTCCTGGACAGGGGTCGGGTATGGCTACACCTTC	CASSSWTGVGYGYTF
NA	TRBD1	TRBV5-6	TRBJ1-5	TGTGCCAGCAGCCTCGGGACAGGCAATCAGCCCCAGCATTTT	CASSLGTGNQPQHF
NA	TRBD1	TRBV6-5	TRBJ1-1	TGTGCCAGCATAAACAGGGGGTGGGGTGAAGCTTTCTTT	CASINRGWGEAFF
NA	NA	TRBV11-2	TRBJ2-2	TGTGCCAGCAGCTTCGTACGGACCGGGGAGCTGTTTTTT	CASSFVRTGELFF
NA	TRBD2	TRBV5-4	TRBJ2-1	TGTGCCAGCAGGGGGACTAGCGGGAGCAATGAGCAGTTCTTC	CASRGTSGSNEQFF
NA	TRBD1	TRBV15	TRBJ2-2	TGTGCCACCAGCAGAGATAGGGTGGGACAGGGGTTCGGGGAGCTGTTTTTT	CATSRDRVGQGFGELFF